The 29 T cell receptor beta chains in this list originate from one sample, sequenced in a study of T cell repertoires in cytomegalovirus infection. TCRdb ran MiXCR on the reads and lists one entry per CDR3 protein. Among 640,000 or so distinct CDR3 sequences listed, around a third were seen once. No antigen is known for these receptors. Material: cultured PBMCs, obtained from culture after CMV antigen stimulation. These receptors came from a human donor in good health (CMV status not recorded). Some clones in this sample may be carry-over from other donors' samples.

This clonotype occurred a few times. This sequence joins TRBV4-1 and TRBJ2-1; a possible D gene is TRBD1 (5 bases). The V end was cut by 3 bases, the J end by 9 bases, with 15 bases between. This CDR3 contains 14 residues. Germline CDR1 and CDR2: MGHRA and YSYEKL. CDR3 region: CASSHSATGGEQFF. The CDR3, as DNA: TGCGCCAGCAGCCACTCGGCCACAGGCGGTGAGCAGTTCTTC.

This chain links TRBV12-5 with TRBJ2-7, with 7 positions matching TRBD1. Germline CDR1 is LGHNT and CDR2 is FRNRAP. Germline trimming cut 7 bases from V and 2 bases from J; bases unmatched to any gene: 8. This CDR3 has 14 residues. The CDR3 coding sequence is TGTGCTAGTGCCCCCGGGACAGCACCCTACGAGCAGTACTTC. The encoded protein is CASAPGTAPYEQYF.

The rearrangement links TRBV6-5 to TRBJ1-5; no definite D call. The CDR3 consists of 16 residues. V was pared by 2 bases and J by 0 bases, with 11 bases between. Germline values: CDR1 MNHEY, CDR2 SVGAGI. CDR3 region: CASSYESPGSNQPQHF. The CDR3 DNA sequence: TGTGCCAGCAGTTACGAAAGCCCAGGTAGCAATCAGCCCCAGCATTTT.

This clonotype was detected ten times or more. The chain joins TRBV7-2 to TRBJ2-5; tentative D call: TRBD2 (6 bases). CDR1 and CDR2 (germline): SGHTA, FQGNSA. The CDR3 totals 18 residues. Trimming took 0 bases from V and 8 from J, leaving 25 bases between them. CDR3 in DNA: TGTGCCAGCAGCTTAGCAAGGCGCGGGACCTTACACCATGGAACCCAGTACTTC. It encodes CASSLARRGTLHHGTQYF.

The chain combines TRBV6-1 with TRBJ2-7, with 9 bases lining up with TRBD2. Germline V gene data show CDR1 as MNHNS and CDR2 as SASEGT. This CDR3 contains 15 residues. Trimming cost V 0 bases and J 2 bases; bases outside gene matches: 2. The CDR3 region is CASSEAGLAAYEQYF. As DNA, the CDR3 is TGTGCCAGCAGTGAAGCGGGACTAGCCGCCTACGAGCAGTACTTC.

The chain employs TRBV24-1 and TRBJ2-3; TRBD2 agrees at 13 bases. This CDR3 spans 24 amino acids. After removal of 1 base from V and 2 bases from J, the junction contained 23 bases not matched to a gene. Germline assignment: CDR1 KGHDR and CDR2 SFDVKD. CDR3: CATSDLPPFTLGLAGLPNTDTQYF. In nucleotides, the CDR3 is TGTGCCACCAGTGATTTACCCCCCTTTACCCTGGGACTAGCGGGGCTCCCTAACACAGATACGCAGTATTTT.

The chain links TRBV28 to TRBJ2-1; 10 bases fit TRBD2. The V and J ends lost 4 bases and 0 bases, in that order; junction bases with no gene match: 3. The CDR3 loop spans 16 amino acids. CDR1 is MDHEN, CDR2 SYDVKM, per germline. The DNA for the CDR3 is TGTGCCAGCAGTTCTTCTAGCGGGGGCTCCTACAATGAGCAGTTCTTC. Translated: CASSSSSGGSYNEQFF.

The rearrangement links TRBV5-4 to TRBJ1-2; TRBD1 matches at 10 bases. CDR1 SGHNT and CDR2 YYREEE come from the germline V gene (reference sequence). The V gene end was trimmed by 6 bases and the J gene end by 6 bases; junction bases not matched to a gene: 5. The CDR3 covers 13 residues. The CDR3 sequence is CASIRQGANGYTF. The DNA of the CDR3 is TGTGCCAGCATCCGACAGGGGGCAAATGGCTACACCTTC.

The rearrangement joins TRBV7-8 to TRBJ2-1; 8 bases line up with TRBD2. The CDR3 extends over 16 amino acids. CDR1 is SGHVS and CDR2 is FQNEAQ in the germline V gene. V trimming: 2 bases; J trimming: 3 bases; junction bases outside the gene matches: 6. The CDR3 sequence is CASSLIHSGDYNEQFF. In DNA, the CDR3 is TGTGCCAGCAGCTTAATACATAGCGGGGACTACAATGAGCAGTTCTTC.

The chain employs TRBV28 and TRBJ2-7; weak D call: TRBD2 (7 bases). The ends were cut back, 8 bases at V and 3 bases at J, with 20 bases in the middle. CDR3 size: 15 residues. From germline, CDR1 is MDHEN and CDR2 SYDVKM. CDR3 coding DNA: TGTGCCAGCCAAAAGACGGGGGGCGGTTTCTACGAGCAGTACTTC. Its protein product is CASQKTGGGFYEQYF.

The chain is built from TRBV12-3 or TRBV12-4 and TRBJ2-5; 7 nucleotides agree with TRBD2. J was trimmed by 4 bases and V by 3 bases; bases with no gene match: 5. The CDR3 is 14 amino acids. The CDR3 sequence: CASSFLTSRETQYF. CDR3 in DNA: TGTGCCAGCAGTTTCTTGACTAGCAGAGAGACCCAGTACTTC.

The V call is TRBV5-1, the J call TRBJ2-7, with D tentatively TRBD2 (5 bases). Trimming removed 4 bases at V and 5 bases at J, with 10 bases between. The germline gives CDR1 SGHRS, CDR2 YFSETQ. This CDR3 has 12 amino acids. For the CDR3, the DNA is TGCGCCAGCAGCCAACCCGGGGACGAGCAGTACTTC. Its protein product is CASSQPGDEQYF.

The CDR3 nucleotides read TGTGCCAGCAGCCTACGCCCGCCCCCCGAAGGCTACAATGAGCAGTTCTTC. As protein: CASSLRPPPEGYNEQFF. The gene calls are TRBV7-2 and TRBJ2-1; D call uncertain. This CDR3 region has 17 residues. V was clipped by 5 bases and J by 3 bases, with 20 bases between them. Germline CDR1 reads SGHTA; CDR2 reads FQGNSA. Together with reference TRBV7-2 and TRBJ2-1, the CDR3 gives the full variable domain: GAGVSQSPSNKVTEKGKDVELRCDPISGHTALYWYRQSLGQGLEFLIYFQGNSAPDKSGLPSDRFSAERTGGSVSTLTIQRTQQEDSAVYLCASSLRPPPEGYNEQFFGPGTRLTVL.

This clonotype turned up a few times. The rearrangement joins TRBV6-5 to TRBJ2-1, with 7 positions matching TRBD2. Trimming removed 6 bases from V and 5 bases from J; junction bases left unmatched: 4. The CDR3 has 13 residues. Germline assignment: CDR1 MNHEY and CDR2 SVGAGI. CDR3 region: CASRRDYHNEQFF. The CDR3 DNA reads as TGTGCCAGCAGAAGGGACTACCACAATGAGCAGTTCTTC.

This clonotype was observed a few times. The V gene is TRBV7-9, the J gene TRBJ2-7, with D uncertain. The CDR3 has 17 amino acids. The V end was cut by 0 bases, the J end by 1 base, with 16 bases between. CDR1 is SEHNR, CDR2 FQNEAQ, per germline (reference sequence). The CDR3 DNA reads as TGTGCCAGCAGCTTAGCTTCGGGCTTTTCACCATCCTACGAGCAGTACTTC. It yields the protein CASSLASGFSPSYEQYF.

The CDR3 here is CASSPWNWDTEAFF. In nucleotides, the CDR3 is TGTGCCAGCTCACCCTGGAATTGGGACACTGAAGCTTTCTTT. The V and J genes are TRBV18 and TRBJ1-1; D not resolved. CDR1 is KGHSH, CDR2 LQKENI, per germline. V was pared by 3 bases and J by 3 bases, with 11 bases between. This CDR3 has 14 residues. Looking up the rest from reference TRBV18 and TRBJ1-1 gives the full variable domain: NAGVMQNPRHLVRRRGQEARLRCSPMKGHSHVYWYRQLPEEGLKFMVYLQKENIIDESGMPKERFSAEFPKEGPSILRIQQVVRGDSAAYFCASSPWNWDTEAFFGQGTRLTVV.

This clonotype has a count of ten or more. The J gene is TRBJ1-4, the V gene TRBV7-2; tentative D call: TRBD1 (5 bases). Trimming took off 6 bases at V and 1 base at J, with 15 bases between the two ends. This CDR3 has 16 residues. CDR1 is SGHTA and CDR2 is FQGNSA in the germline V gene. DNA of the CDR3: TGTGCCAGCAGTTTAAGCCACAGGTTAACTAATGAAAAACTGTTTTTT. Amino acids: CASSLSHRLTNEKLFF.

This clonotype has a handful of counts. This chain joins TRBV12-3 or TRBV12-4 and TRBJ2-3, with D unclear. V was clipped by 1 base and J by 2 bases, with 13 bases between them. There are 16 residues in the CDR3. This CDR3 is CASSLDGADNTDTQYF. DNA for the CDR3: TGTGCCAGCAGTTTAGATGGAGCAGATAACACAGATACGCAGTATTTT.

This clonotype was picked up many times. J is TRBJ2-1 and V is TRBV7-2; 10 bases fit TRBD2. The CDR3 spans 15 residues. Germline V gene lookup returns CDR1 SGHTA and CDR2 FQGNSA. Trimming took 3 bases from V and 7 from J; bases not matched to a gene: 6. The CDR3 region has the DNA TGTGCCAGCAGCTTTGGGACTAGCGTTACAAATGAGCAGTTCTTC. Translating gives CASSFGTSVTNEQFF. Combining the CDR3 with reference TRBV7-2 and TRBJ2-1 gives the whole variable domain GAGVSQSPSNKVTEKGKDVELRCDPISGHTALYWYRQSLGQGLEFLIYFQGNSAPDKSGLPSDRFSAERTGGSVSTLTIQRTQQEDSAVYLCASSFGTSVTNEQFFGPGTRLTVL.

V is TRBV20-1 and J is TRBJ1-2; D not resolved. The germline V gene has CDR1 DFQATT and CDR2 SNEGSKA (reference sequence). Trimming shortened V by 6 bases and J by 13 bases, and 15 bases separated the two germline ends. The CDR3 is 10 residues long. DNA for the CDR3: TGCAGTGCCAATTTGCCTTTTTTCACCTTC. Translation: CSANLPFFTF.

This chain connects TRBV28 to TRBJ2-5; D not resolved. The CDR3 is 12 amino acids. V lost 7 bases and J 4 bases, leaving 10 bases between the germline ends. Germline-derived CDR1 and CDR2 are MDHEN and SYDVKM. The CDR3 DNA sequence: TGTGCCAGCAATTTCCGCGGAGAGACCCAGTACTTC. Amino acids: CASNFRGETQYF.

This clonotype was counted only a few times. The CDR3 loop reads CASSLRKGNIQYF. Written as DNA, the CDR3 is TGTGCCAGCAGCTTACGGAAGGGAAACATTCAGTACTTC. The chain links TRBV7-2 to TRBJ2-4; D is unresolved. This CDR3 has 13 amino acids. Germline-derived CDR1 and CDR2 are SGHTA and FQGNSA. V shed 2 bases and J shed 6 bases, with 8 bases lying between them. Complete variable domain (other parts from reference TRBV7-2 and TRBJ2-4): GAGVSQSPSNKVTEKGKDVELRCDPISGHTALYWYRQSLGQGLEFLIYFQGNSAPDKSGLPSDRFSAERTGGSVSTLTIQRTQQEDSAVYLCASSLRKGNIQYFGAGTRLSVL.

The chain has TRBV10-3 and TRBJ2-2; tentative D call: TRBD1 (6 bases). Trimming pared 10 bases from V and 2 bases from J, leaving 14 bases between. This CDR3 spans 14 amino acids. Germline values: CDR1 ENHRY, CDR2 SYGVKD. CDR3 protein: CATEGGSNTGELFF. CDR3 sequence (DNA): TGTGCCACAGAAGGGGGTAGCAACACCGGGGAGCTGTTTTTT.

The V and J genes are TRBV3-1 and TRBJ1-6; D possibly corresponds to TRBD1 (6 bases). The CDR3 sequence is 16 residues long. The germline V gene encodes CDR1 LGHDT and CDR2 YNNKEL (reference sequence). V lost 0 bases and J lost 9, with 15 bases in between. The CDR3 spells CASSQEGAPSISPLHF. Written as DNA, the CDR3 is TGTGCCAGCAGCCAAGAGGGGGCTCCCTCGATTTCACCCCTCCACTTT.

The chain is built from TRBV10-3 and TRBJ2-7; weak D call: TRBD1 (6 bases). V gave up 6 bases and J gave up 5 bases, with 14 bases separating them. Germline assignment: CDR1 ENHRY and CDR2 SYGVKD. This CDR3 comprises 13 residues. CDR3 sequence (DNA): TGTGCCATCAGACTGGACAGAAAAGACGAGCAGTACTTC. As protein: CAIRLDRKDEQYF.

Only a few counts were recorded for this clonotype. The V gene is TRBV12-3 or TRBV12-4, the J gene TRBJ2-5; 9 nucleotides align to TRBD2. The CDR3 has 14 amino acids. Trimming cost V 6 bases and J 4 bases; bases outside gene matches: 6. The CDR3 region has the DNA TGTGCCAGCAGCTCAGAAGCGGGGGGAGAGACCCAGTACTTC. The encoded protein is CASSSEAGGETQYF.

The chain couples TRBV7-4 to TRBJ2-1, with 10 bases aligning to TRBD1. Germline lookup yields CDR1 SGHVT and CDR2 SQSDAQ. The CDR3 runs 17 residues. J lost 3 bases, V lost 5 bases, and 10 bases had no gene match. In nucleotides, the CDR3 is TGTGCCAGCAGCCCTCGACCGGGACAGGGGTTCTACAATGAGCAGTTCTTC. It translates to CASSPRPGQGFYNEQFF.

This clonotype was seen at least ten times. The V and J genes are TRBV6-1 and TRBJ2-1, with 9 positions matching TRBD1. This CDR3 has 13 amino acids. The germline V gene encodes CDR1 MNHNS and CDR2 SASEGT. J gave up 8 bases and V 6 bases, and 5 bases lay outside the gene matches. The CDR3 DNA reads TGTGCCAGCAGGGGACAGGGAGGGGATGAGCAGTTCTTC. Its translation is CASRGQGGDEQFF.

V is TRBV4-3 and J is TRBJ2-1, with 8 bases fitting TRBD2. Per the germline V gene, CDR1 is LGHNA and CDR2 is YSLEER. With V trimmed by 0 bases and J by 7 bases, 8 bases remained unmatched. CDR3 length: 16 residues. The CDR3 nucleotides read TGCGCCAGCAGCCAAGAGTACAGCGGGAGATTGAATGAGCAGTTCTTC. This encodes CASSQEYSGRLNEQFF.